This is a list of T cell receptor beta chains from one sample in a study of T cell responses to AZD1222 COVID-19 vaccine. Some clones are missing from TCRdb's copy, which holds only in-frame ones; the method was immunoSEQ multiplex PCR. In the table there are more than 100,000 clones, 80% to 90% of which are singletons. The sequences come from peripheral blood, collected on day 0 of AZD1222 vaccination. The receptors stem from an adult in good health. CDR3s include the opening cysteine and the closing phenylalanine or tryptophan. D genes are given only for firm matches. Clone sizes are given selectively: once, few, many, or a class where the clone is expanded.

DNA: TGTGCCAGCAGTGGGAGACAGCGTAATTCACCCCTCCACTTT
CDR3: CASSGRQRNSPLHF
V: TRBV2
size: NA
J: TRBJ1-6
D: NA

DNA: TGTGCCAGCAGCTTAGGTCCGGGGGAGAGTTACGAGCAGTACTTC
CDR3: CASSLGPGESYEQYF
V: TRBV7-2
size: NA
J: TRBJ2-7
D: NA

DNA: TGTGCCAGCAGTGAAGGGACAGGAGGTAGCAATCAGCCCCAGCATTTT
CDR3: CASSEGTGGSNQPQHF
V: TRBV2
size: once
J: TRBJ1-5
D: TRBD1

DNA: TGTGCCAGCACCAAACGGTCAGAATCCTCCTATAATTCACCCCTCCACTTT
CDR3: CASTKRSESSYNSPLHF
V: TRBV7-9
size: NA
J: TRBJ1-6
D: NA

DNA: TGCAGTGCCCCACGCGCCTACGAGCAGTACTTC
CDR3: CSAPRAYEQYF
V: TRBV20-1
size: NA
J: TRBJ2-7
D: NA

DNA: TGCGCCAGCAGCCCGTCGACAGGCTACGAGCAGTACTTC
CDR3: CASSPSTGYEQYF
V: TRBV5-1
size: few
J: TRBJ2-7
D: NA

DNA: TGTGCCAGCTCACCACCGAACAGGGGTGCAACTAATGAAAAACTGTTTTTT
CDR3: CASSPPNRGATNEKLFF
V: TRBV18
size: once
J: TRBJ1-4
D: TRBD1

DNA: TGTGCCAGCAGTGAGGCAGCCCTCACCGGGGAGCTGTTTTTT
CDR3: CASSEAALTGELFF
V: TRBV2
size: once
J: TRBJ2-2
D: NA

DNA: TGTGCCAGCAGTGAAAGGTCCTTCTCCAACACTGAAGCTTTCTTT
CDR3: CASSERSFSNTEAFF
V: TRBV2
size: NA
J: TRBJ1-1
D: NA

DNA: TGTGCCAGCAGATGGGACAGGGGCGACTACGAGCAGTACTTC
CDR3: CASRWDRGDYEQYF
V: TRBV2
size: NA
J: TRBJ2-7
D: TRBD1

DNA: TGTGCCATCTCCCGACTAGCGGGGGGTGGGGGAACAGATACGCAGTATTTT
CDR3: CAISRLAGGGGTDTQYF
V: TRBV10-3
size: NA
J: TRBJ2-3
D: TRBD2

DNA: TGTGCCAGCAGCTCCGGGACCACCCTGGAGACCCAGTACTTC
CDR3: CASSSGTTLETQYF
V: TRBV11-2
size: once
J: TRBJ2-5
D: NA

DNA: TGTGCCTGGAGTATTGGGACAGGCTACTACACCTTC
CDR3: CAWSIGTGYYTF
V: TRBV30
size: NA
J: TRBJ1-2
D: TRBD1

DNA: TGTGCCAGCAGCGCAGGGGGCGCGGAGACTAGGGGAAACTATGGCTACACCTTC
CDR3: CASSAGGAETRGNYGYTF
V: TRBV13
size: few
J: TRBJ1-2
D: TRBD1

DNA: TGTGCCAGTAGTATGTCTAACTCCTTATACGAGCAGTACTTC
CDR3: CASSMSNSLYEQYF
V: TRBV19
size: NA
J: TRBJ2-7
D: NA

DNA: TGTGCCACCCTGCCGGTAGTAGCGGACTCCTACGAGCAGTACTTC
CDR3: CATLPVVADSYEQYF
V: TRBV10-3
size: NA
J: TRBJ2-7
D: NA

DNA: TGTGCCAGCAGCTCCCGGAGCGGGGACACAGATACGCAGTATTTT
CDR3: CASSSRSGDTDTQYF
V: TRBV7-3
size: NA
J: TRBJ2-3
D: TRBD2

DNA: TGTGCCAGCAGTTTAGAGCTGGGAGGGTACACCTACGAGCAGTACTTC
CDR3: CASSLELGGYTYEQYF
V: TRBV28
size: NA
J: TRBJ2-7
D: TRBD2

DNA: TGCAGCGTTGAGGTCCAATCAGGGGGAACTGAAGCTTTCTTT
CDR3: CSVEVQSGGTEAFF
V: TRBV29-1
size: NA
J: TRBJ1-1
D: TRBD1

DNA: TGTGCCAGTAACGGCCGGGACAGGGGAAATGAAAAACTGTTTTTT
CDR3: CASNGRDRGNEKLFF
V: TRBV19
size: NA
J: TRBJ1-4
D: TRBD1

DNA: TGTGCCACCAGCAGAGACGGCAGGGCCTCCTATAATTCACCCCTCCACTTT
CDR3: CATSRDGRASYNSPLHF
V: TRBV15
size: few
J: TRBJ1-6
D: NA

DNA: TGTGCCAGCAGTTCCTACGCGGGTTCTAGCAATCAGCCCCAGCATTTT
CDR3: CASSSYAGSSNQPQHF
V: TRBV27
size: NA
J: TRBJ1-5
D: NA

DNA: TGTGCCAGCAGTGACAGGGATAGGGCCCTCCACTTT
CDR3: CASSDRDRALHF
V: TRBV2
size: NA
J: TRBJ1-6
D: NA

DNA: TGTGCCAGCTCATCCTATAGCGGGCGATCCTACAATGAGCAGTTCTTC
CDR3: CASSSYSGRSYNEQFF
V: TRBV18
size: NA
J: TRBJ2-1
D: TRBD2

DNA: TGTGCCAGCAGTTACGAGAGGACGGCCTTAGGATCACCCCTCCACTTT
CDR3: CASSYERTALGSPLHF
V: TRBV6-5
size: once
J: TRBJ1-6
D: NA

DNA: TGTGCCAGCAGCTCGACTAGCGGGAGGGCCCTCCCCTACGAGCAGTACTTC
CDR3: CASSSTSGRALPYEQYF
V: TRBV3-1/TRBV3-2
size: NA
J: TRBJ2-7
D: TRBD2

DNA: TGTGCCACCGCGGACAGGGGAAATGGCTACACCTTC
CDR3: CATADRGNGYTF
V: TRBV24-1
size: NA
J: TRBJ1-2
D: TRBD1

DNA: TGTGCCTGGAGTGTAGCTGGACGGTATCCTGCAACTAATGAAAAACTGTTTTTT
CDR3: CAWSVAGRYPATNEKLFF
V: TRBV30
size: NA
J: TRBJ1-4
D: NA

DNA: TGCGCCAGCAGCCAGAACACAGATACGCAGTATTTT
CDR3: CASSQNTDTQYF
V: TRBV5-1
size: NA
J: TRBJ2-3
D: NA